This is a list of T cell receptor beta chains from one sample in a study of cytomegalovirus exposure and HLA in healthy donors. Method: immunoSEQ multiplex PCR; TCRdb's copy keeps in-frame clones and lacks some. The table lists about 140,000 clones, about 82% of them singletons. Sample: PBMCs. Receptor source: a male donor in good health and CMV-seronegative. The CDR3 runs from the conserved cysteine through the conserved F or W. A D gene is named only where the DNA matches it firmly. Expanded clones get a size class; other rows say once, few or many, or leave the size out.

>TRBV5-1|.|TRBJ2-5|TRBD2
TGCGCCAGCAGCCCGGCGGGGGGCGTGGAGACCCAGTACTTC
CASSPAGGVETQYF
>TRBV4-1|.|TRBJ1-4|TRBD1
TGCGCCAGCAGCCAGATAGGACAGGCGACAACTAATGAAAAACTGTTTTTT
CASSQIGQATTNEKLFF
>TRBV15|.|TRBJ2-3|TRBD2
TGTGCCACCAGCAGAGAGTTCCTGGCGGGGGGGCCGCCAGATACGCAGTATTTT
CATSREFLAGGPPDTQYF
>TRBV28|.|TRBJ1-1|.
TGTGCCAGCAGTTTATGGACAGACCTGAACACTGAAGCTTTCTTT
CASSLWTDLNTEAFF
>TRBV19|.|TRBJ1-5|TRBD1
TGTGCCAGTAGTATAGCGACAGGGCGGATCCAGCCCCAGCATTTT
CASSIATGRIQPQHF
>TRBV27|.|TRBJ2-1|TRBD2
TGTGCCAGCAGTCTAATTAGCGGGAGTCTGTACAATGAGCAGTTCTTC
CASSLISGSLYNEQFF
>TRBV29-1|.|TRBJ2-5|.
TGCAGCGCCTTGGGAGGAAGAGAGACCCAGTACTTC
CSALGGRETQYF
>TRBV6-5|.|TRBJ1-2|TRBD1
TGTGCCAGCAGTCAGGGGGCGGGGGGCTACACCTTC
CASSQGAGGYTF
>TRBV18|once|TRBJ1-2|TRBD1
TGTGCCAGCTCATTGACGACAGGGGTCGTAGATGGCTACACCTTC
CASSLTTGVVDGYTF
>TRBV27|.|TRBJ2-1|.
TGTGCCAGCAGTTTATTCTACCCCCGGGAGACAGACAATGAGCAGTTCTTC
CASSLFYPRETDNEQFF
>TRBV4-1|.|TRBJ2-3|.
TGCGCCAGCAGCCAAGGACAGACCGATACGCAGTATTTT
CASSQGQTDTQYF
>TRBV7-9|.|TRBJ2-3|.
TGTGCCAGCAGCTTAGGAGGGTATTCAGATACGCAGTATTTT
CASSLGGYSDTQYF
>TRBV5-6|.|TRBJ2-1|.
TGTGCCAGCAGCTTGAGTCTAGCGCCCTACAATGAGCAGTTCTTC
CASSLSLAPYNEQFF
>TRBV7-9|.|TRBJ2-1|TRBD1
TGTGCCAGCAGCTTCGGGACAGATGAGCAGTTCTTC
CASSFGTDEQFF
>TRBV27|few|TRBJ2-7|.
TGTGCCAGTTTTTTCAAGGGGAAGACGGCATACGAGCAGTACTTC
CASFFKGKTAYEQYF
>TRBV19|.|TRBJ1-1|.
TGTGCCACCCGCCTGGCGAACACTGAAGCTTTCTTT
CATRLANTEAFF
>TRBV6-6|few|TRBJ1-5|.
TGTGCCAGCAGTTACTCTTGGAGGGACCAGCATTTT
CASSYSWRDQHF
>TRBV5-5|.|TRBJ2-7|.
TGTGCCAGCAACCTGGGGCACGCCTACGAGCAGTACTTC
CASNLGHAYEQYF
>TRBV6-6|.|TRBJ1-5|.
TGTGCCAGCAGCCCGGTGACAGCGAATCAGCCCCAGCATTTT
CASSPVTANQPQHF
>TRBV5-1|.|TRBJ2-5|TRBD1
TGCGCCAGCAGCTTGGGAGGGGGCGCGGAAGAGACCCAGTACTTC
CASSLGGGAEETQYF